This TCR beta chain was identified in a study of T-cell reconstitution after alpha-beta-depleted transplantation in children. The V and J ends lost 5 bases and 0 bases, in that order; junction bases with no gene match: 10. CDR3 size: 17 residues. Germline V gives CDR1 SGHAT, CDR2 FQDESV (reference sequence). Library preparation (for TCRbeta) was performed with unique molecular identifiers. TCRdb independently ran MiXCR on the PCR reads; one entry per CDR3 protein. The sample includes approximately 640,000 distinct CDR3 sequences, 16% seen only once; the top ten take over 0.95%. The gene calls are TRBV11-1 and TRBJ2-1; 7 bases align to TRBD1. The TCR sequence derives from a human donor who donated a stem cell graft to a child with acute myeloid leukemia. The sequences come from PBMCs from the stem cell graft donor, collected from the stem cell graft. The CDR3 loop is CASSPLTGILSYNEQFF. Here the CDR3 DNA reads TGTGCCAGCAGCCCCCTGACAGGGATCCTCTCCTACAATGAGCAGTTCTTC.